The 19 T cell receptor beta chains reported below all come from one sample, sequenced in a study of cytotoxic CD8 clonotypes in ibrutinib-treated CLL. Profiled with immunoSEQ multiplex PCR; TCRdb holds only in-frame clones, not every one. This table has around 250,000 clones, 70% appearing once. Sample: PBMCs, taken after 24 months of ibrutinib treatment. The receptor source for this set is a human donor with chronic lymphocytic leukemia.

The chain uses TRBV5-6 and TRBJ2-1, with 7 bases that match TRBD2. CDR1 and CDR2 (germline): SGHDT, YYEEEE. The V segment lost 4 bases and the J segment 0 bases; nucleotides outside the gene matches: 7. The CDR3 sequence is 16 residues long. This CDR3 is CASSAVAGLSYNEQFF. The DNA of the CDR3 is TGTGCCAGCAGCGCGGTAGCGGGCCTCTCCTACAATGAGCAGTTCTTC. Looking up the rest from reference TRBV5-6 and TRBJ2-1 gives the full variable domain: DAGVTQSPTHLIKTRGQQVTLRCSPKSGHDTVSWYQQALGQGPQFIFQYYEEEERQRGNFPDRFSGHQFPNYSSELNVNALLLGDSALYLCASSAVAGLSYNEQFFGPGTRLTVL.

The chain joins TRBV9 to TRBJ2-3; TRBD2 is a possible D gene (6 bases). Germline CDR1 is SGDLS and CDR2 is YYNGEE. V lost 2 bases, J lost 0 bases, and 10 bases lay in between. The CDR3 contains 15 residues. The CDR3 DNA is TGTGCCAGCAGCGTCGGCGGGATTAGCACAGATACGCAGTATTTT. Amino acids: CASSVGGISTDTQYF.

The chain is built from TRBV27 and TRBJ2-7, with D possibly TRBD1 on 6 matching bases. The CDR3 loop spans 15 amino acids. The V gene's germline CDR1 is MNHEY and CDR2 SMNVEV (reference sequence). Deletions cut 0 bases from V and 9 bases from J, with 18 bases between. The CDR3 bases are TGTGCCAGCAGTTTATCCTTAAGGGGGACGGGGCGGCAGTACTTC. It translates to CASSLSLRGTGRQYF.

The chain joins TRBV30 to TRBJ1-5; unclear D gene. Germline lookup yields CDR1 GTSNPN and CDR2 SVGIG (reference sequence). V was pared by 0 bases and J by 10 bases, with 16 bases between. This CDR3 is 14 amino acids long. CDR3 bases: TGTGCCTGGAGTGTACAAGGAAGAGCTACCCCCCAGCATTTT. It yields the protein CAWSVQGRATPQHF.

CDR3 nucleotide sequence: TGCGCCAGCAGCTTGGCCCGGGAACAGACTACCGGGGAGCTGTTTTTT. Its translation is CASSLAREQTTGELFF. The chain recombines TRBV5-1 with TRBJ2-2; tentatively, D is TRBD2 (5 bases). Trimming shortened V by 0 bases and J by 5 bases, and 14 bases separated the two germline ends. Germline CDR1 is SGHRS and CDR2 is YFSETQ. The CDR3 runs 16 residues.

This chain uses TRBV25-1 with TRBJ2-5; no reliable D call. In germline, CDR1 is MGHDK, CDR2 SYGVNS. This CDR3 has 12 amino acids. V lost 5 bases and J 1 base, leaving 5 bases between the germline ends. The CDR3 bases are TGTGCCAGCAGTCTGGCCCAAGAGACCCAGTACTTC. This encodes CASSLAQETQYF.

The rearrangement joins TRBV9 to TRBJ2-2, with no clear D. V was shortened by 0 bases and J by 6 bases, with 12 bases between the two germline ends. Germline V CDR1 and CDR2: SGDLS, YYNGEE. The CDR3 loop spans 15 amino acids. CDR3 in DNA: TGTGCCAGCAGCGTAGGGATTGAGTGGGCCGGGGAGCTGTTTTTT. It specifies CASSVGIEWAGELFF.

The chain employs TRBV6-1 and TRBJ1-1; 10 nucleotides match TRBD1. Germline V gives CDR1 MNHNS, CDR2 SASEGT. CDR3 size: 14 residues. The ends lost 6 bases at V and 3 bases at J; junction bases unmatched: 4. This chain's CDR3 is CASSRTGGYTEAFF. The CDR3 DNA follows: TGTGCCAGCAGCAGGACAGGGGGGTACACTGAAGCTTTCTTT.

This clone was counted between two and nine times. The chain couples TRBV30 to TRBJ1-3; a weak D match, TRBD1 (5 bases). Deletions cut 3 bases from V and 1 base from J, with 13 bases between. The CDR3 runs to 15 residues. Germline V gene sequence: CDR1 GTSNPN, CDR2 SVGIG (reference sequence). CDR3 sequence reads: CAWSEDSYSGNTIYF. The DNA for the CDR3 is TGTGCCTGGAGCGAAGACAGTTATTCTGGAAACACCATATATTTT.

This sequence joins TRBV2 and TRBJ1-4; 8 bases align to TRBD1. CDR3 length: 12 amino acids. The germline V gene encodes CDR1 SNHLY and CDR2 FYNNEI. The V segment lost 6 bases and the J segment 8 bases; nucleotides outside the gene matches: 2. In nucleotides, the CDR3 is TGTGCCAGCAGGGACAGGGCCGAAAAACTGTTTTTT. Residues: CASRDRAEKLFF.

This clone showed up just once. The chain has TRBV19 and TRBJ1-1, with a tentative D call TRBD1 (5 bases). Germline assignment: CDR1 LNHDA and CDR2 SQIVND (reference sequence). V was trimmed by 5 bases and J by 6 bases, leaving 16 bases between them. The CDR3 has 14 amino acids. The CDR3 loop is CASSLRGGGPEAFF. The CDR3 DNA sequence: TGTGCCAGTAGTCTCCGGGGGGGAGGGCCTGAAGCTTTCTTT.

The V gene is TRBV15, the J gene TRBJ2-1, with D maybe TRBD2 (6 bases). Germline values: CDR1 LNHNV, CDR2 YYDKDF (reference sequence). The CDR3 contains 15 residues. V lost 6 bases and J 9 bases, leaving 21 bases between the germline ends. CDR3 residues: CATSPDGGLRLEQFF. The CDR3 region has the DNA TGTGCCACCAGTCCCGATGGGGGACTGCGGCTTGAGCAGTTCTTC.

The V gene is TRBV29-1, the J gene TRBJ2-3, with D possibly being TRBD1 or TRBD2 (5 bases each). The CDR3 runs to 14 residues. With 3 bases removed from V and 2 bases from J, the gap between germline ends came to 12 bases. CDR1 and CDR2 from the germline V gene are SQVTM and ANQGSEA. The CDR3 DNA is TGCAGCGTTGAGGGGGAGTACCACACAGATACGCAGTATTTT. Protein product: CSVEGEYHTDTQYF.

The CDR3 sequence: CASSPRALYYEQYF. The CDR3 DNA reads TGTGCCAGCAGTCCCAGGGCGCTCTACTACGAGCAGTACTTC. This chain connects TRBV6-1 to TRBJ2-7, with a possible D match to TRBD1 (5 bases). Germline V gene lookup returns CDR1 MNHNS and CDR2 SASEGT. V dropped 5 bases and J dropped 3 bases, with 14 bases sitting between them. CDR3 length: 14 residues.

V usage is TRBV29-1 and J usage is TRBJ2-5, with a weak D call TRBD2 (6 bases). Germline CDR1 and CDR2: SQVTM and ANQGSEA. Trimming left V 7 bases short and J 5 bases short, with 20 bases between. There are 14 residues in the CDR3. CDR3 region: CSAVTGPSGETQYF. CDR3 in DNA: TGCAGCGCCGTGACGGGACCAAGCGGGGAGACCCAGTACTTC.

The chain recombines TRBV28 with TRBJ1-1; perhaps TRBD1 as D (6 bases). V lost 6 bases, J lost 3 bases, and 14 bases lay in between. Germline CDR1 reads MDHEN; CDR2 reads SYDVKM. This CDR3 has 14 amino acids. CDR3 nucleotides: TGTGCCAGCAGCCTGGGGCACAGGGACACTGAAGCTTTCTTT. Amino acids: CASSLGHRDTEAFF.

This clone was detected once. The V gene is TRBV9, the J gene TRBJ2-7; D unclear. Germline values: CDR1 SGDLS, CDR2 YYNGEE. Trimming left V 4 bases short and J 2 bases short, with 19 bases between. The CDR3 consists of 16 residues. The CDR3 sequence is CASSPIEITDTYEQYF. DNA for the CDR3: TGTGCCAGCAGCCCGATAGAGATAACCGATACCTACGAGCAGTACTTC.

The V call is TRBV5-4, the J call TRBJ2-2; TRBD1 matches at 8 bases. The germline CDR1 and CDR2 sequences are SGHNT and YYREEE (reference sequence). The J segment lost 9 bases and the V segment lost 2 bases, leaving 12 bases of the junction unmatched. This CDR3 has 16 amino acids. This chain's CDR3 is CASSFFQGADVRELFF. CDR3 nucleotides: TGTGCCAGCAGCTTCTTCCAGGGGGCGGACGTCAGGGAGCTGTTTTTT.

Note on this clone: Other nucleotide sequences in the sample specify the same CDR3. The V gene is TRBV4-2, the J gene TRBJ2-1, with 14 positions matching TRBD2. Germline CDR1 and CDR2: LGHNA and YNFKEQ. V dropped 4 bases and J dropped 7; count of bases not matched to a gene: 3. This CDR3 spans 15 amino acids. The CDR3 coding sequence is TGTGCCAGCAGCCTAGGGACTAGCGGGAGTAATGAGCAGTTCTTC. Translating it yields CASSLGTSGSNEQFF.